This TCR beta chain was captured in a study of beta chain features in type 1 diabetes. Background on the study: Analysis included more than 90 million sorted cells drawn from all samples. Findings and limits, study-wide: Naive, central memory and Treg TCRB repertoires seemed to resemble each other more closely in patients than they did in healthy donors. Shortening of TCRB CDR3s, moderate but significant, appeared in all four CD4+ subsets of Type 1 diabetes patients.

This clone showed up just a few times. Antigen: not known. The same CDR3 also results from other DNA sequences found in this sample. Cell sorting via CD45RO/CCR7/CD25/CD127/CD95/CD27 was performed to obtain CD4+ naive, central memory, regulatory and stem cell-like memory cells. Expressed TCRB transcripts were sequenced after all isolated RNA was converted to cDNA. The repertoire was sequenced with immunoSEQ multiplex PCR; TCRdb's copy has only in-frame clones and lacks some. The sample lists around 180,000 clones, about 8% occurring once. The source is a woman between 35 and 50 years old with type 1 diabetes. Sequenced material: central memory CD4+ T cells from blood.

The CDR3 sequence: CSVVRGMNTEAFF. CDR3 sequence (DNA): TGCAGCGTTGTAAGGGGGATGAACACTGAAGCTTTCTTT. The chain recombines TRBV29-1 with TRBJ1-1; tentative D call: TRBD1 (6 bases). There are 13 residues in the CDR3. The ends were cut back, 4 bases at V and 0 bases at J, with 9 bases in the middle. Per the germline V gene, CDR1 is SQVTM and CDR2 is ANQGSEA.